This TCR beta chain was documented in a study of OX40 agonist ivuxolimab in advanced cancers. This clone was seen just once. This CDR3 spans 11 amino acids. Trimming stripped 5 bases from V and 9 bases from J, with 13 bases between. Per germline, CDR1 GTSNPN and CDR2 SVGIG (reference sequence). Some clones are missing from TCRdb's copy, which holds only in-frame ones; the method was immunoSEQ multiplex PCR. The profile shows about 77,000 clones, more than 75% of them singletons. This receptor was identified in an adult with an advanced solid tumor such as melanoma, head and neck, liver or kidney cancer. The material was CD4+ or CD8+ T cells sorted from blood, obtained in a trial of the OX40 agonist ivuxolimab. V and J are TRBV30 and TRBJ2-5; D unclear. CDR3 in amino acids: CAWGIQVAQYF. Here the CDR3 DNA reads TGTGCCTGGGGCATTCAGGTGGCCCAGTACTTC.